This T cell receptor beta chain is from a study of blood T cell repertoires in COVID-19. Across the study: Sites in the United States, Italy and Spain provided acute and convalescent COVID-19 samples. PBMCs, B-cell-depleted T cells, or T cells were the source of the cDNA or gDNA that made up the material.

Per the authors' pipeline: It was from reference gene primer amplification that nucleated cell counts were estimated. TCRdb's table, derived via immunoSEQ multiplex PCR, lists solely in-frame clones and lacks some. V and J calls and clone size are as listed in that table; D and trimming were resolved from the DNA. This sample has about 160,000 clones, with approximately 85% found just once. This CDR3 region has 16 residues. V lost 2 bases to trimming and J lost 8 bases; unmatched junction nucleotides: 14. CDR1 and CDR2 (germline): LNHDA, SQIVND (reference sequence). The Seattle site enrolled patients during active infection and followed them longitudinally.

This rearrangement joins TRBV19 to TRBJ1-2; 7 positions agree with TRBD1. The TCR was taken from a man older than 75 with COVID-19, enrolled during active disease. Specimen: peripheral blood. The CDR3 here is CASSITSGRQGLGYTF. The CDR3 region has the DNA TGTGCCAGTAGTATAACCTCCGGAAGACAGGGTCTGGGCTACACCTTC. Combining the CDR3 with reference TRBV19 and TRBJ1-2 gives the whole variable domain DGGITQSPKYLFRKEGQNVTLSCEQNLNHDAMYWYRQDPGQGLRLIYYSQIVNDFQKGDIAEGYSVSREKKESFPLTVTSAQKNPTAFYLCASSITSGRQGLGYTFGSGTRLTVV.